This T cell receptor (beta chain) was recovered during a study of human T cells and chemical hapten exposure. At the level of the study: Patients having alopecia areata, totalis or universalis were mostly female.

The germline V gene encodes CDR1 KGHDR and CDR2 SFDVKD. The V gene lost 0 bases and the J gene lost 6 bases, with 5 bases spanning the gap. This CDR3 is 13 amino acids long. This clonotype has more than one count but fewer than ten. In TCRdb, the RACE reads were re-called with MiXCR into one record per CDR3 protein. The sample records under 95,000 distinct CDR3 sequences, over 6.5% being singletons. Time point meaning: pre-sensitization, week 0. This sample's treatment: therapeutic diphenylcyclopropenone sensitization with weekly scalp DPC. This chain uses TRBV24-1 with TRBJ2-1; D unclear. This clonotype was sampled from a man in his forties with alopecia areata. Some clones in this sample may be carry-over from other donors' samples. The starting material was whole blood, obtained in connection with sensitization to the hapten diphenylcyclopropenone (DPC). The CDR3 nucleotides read TGTGCCACCAGTGATTTGATCACCAATGAGCAGTTCTTC. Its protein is CATSDLITNEQFF.